Listed below are T cell receptor beta chains from one sample, sequenced in a study of T-cell memory formation after mild COVID-19. TCRdb re-derived calls from the 5' RACE reads in MiXCR, one entry per CDR3 protein. The table records almost 350,000 distinct CDR3 sequences, less than 25% of them present only once. The specimen was PBMCs or a T cell subset sorted from them (not recorded which). The receptor set was obtained from a man between 18 and 29 years old who had mild COVID-19 (a few samples of this study predate the infection). Cell type and time point are not known. CDR3s include the opening cysteine and the closing phenylalanine or tryptophan. The D gene is left open where the match is weak. Some rows have no size entry. The others give once, few or many, or a class for an expanded clone.

d_gene: NA
j_gene: TRBJ1-1
abundance: NA
v_gene: TRBV6-5
CDR3nt: TGTGCCAGCAGTTACTCGGGGACAACGACCACTGAAGCTTTCTTT
CDR3aa: CASSYSGTTTTEAFF

d_gene: TRBD2
j_gene: TRBJ2-3
abundance: NA
v_gene: TRBV3-1
CDR3nt: TGTGCCAGCAGCCAACAAGCGGGGGGGCGCACAGATACGCAGTATTTT
CDR3aa: CASSQQAGGRTDTQYF

d_gene: TRBD1
j_gene: TRBJ2-5
abundance: few
v_gene: TRBV12-5
CDR3nt: TGTGCTAGTGGTTCCGACAGGGTGGGAGAGACCCAGTACTTC
CDR3aa: CASGSDRVGETQYF

d_gene: NA
j_gene: TRBJ1-1
abundance: NA
v_gene: TRBV12-3/TRBV12-4
CDR3nt: TGTGCCAGCAGTTTTAATGTGTTCACTGAAGCTTTCTTT
CDR3aa: CASSFNVFTEAFF

d_gene: TRBD1
j_gene: TRBJ2-4
abundance: NA
v_gene: TRBV4-3
CDR3nt: TGCGCCAGCAGCCAAGATCCCCAGGGGGCAGGCAAAAACATTCAGTACTTC
CDR3aa: CASSQDPQGAGKNIQYF

d_gene: NA
j_gene: TRBJ1-1
abundance: few
v_gene: TRBV7-9
CDR3nt: TGTGCCAGCAGTGGGACGAACACTGAAGCTTTCTTT
CDR3aa: CASSGTNTEAFF

d_gene: NA
j_gene: TRBJ2-5
abundance: NA
v_gene: TRBV4-2
CDR3nt: TGTGCCAGCAGCCAAGTAGGGAACAGCCAAGAGACCCAGTACTTC
CDR3aa: CASSQVGNSQETQYF

d_gene: NA
j_gene: TRBJ1-1
abundance: NA
v_gene: TRBV14
CDR3nt: TGTGCCAGCAGCCAAGAGGGACTGGGAGCTTTCTTT
CDR3aa: CASSQEGLGAFF

d_gene: NA
j_gene: TRBJ1-2
abundance: few
v_gene: TRBV7-2
CDR3nt: TGTGCCAGCAGCCCCAGCAGGGGTGGCTACACCTTC
CDR3aa: CASSPSRGGYTF

d_gene: NA
j_gene: TRBJ2-1
abundance: few
v_gene: TRBV4-3
CDR3nt: TGCGCCAGCAGCCAAGGGGGGGCAGGCTACAATGAGCAGTTCTTC
CDR3aa: CASSQGGAGYNEQFF

d_gene: NA
j_gene: TRBJ2-5
abundance: few
v_gene: TRBV29-1
CDR3nt: TGCAGCGCTCGGCAACAAGAGACCCAGTACTTC
CDR3aa: CSARQQETQYF

d_gene: NA
j_gene: TRBJ2-3
abundance: few
v_gene: TRBV27
CDR3nt: TGTGCCAGCAGTTTGGGGGGGGGGCTCACAGATACGCAGTATTTT
CDR3aa: CASSLGGGLTDTQYF

d_gene: NA
j_gene: TRBJ2-7
abundance: NA
v_gene: TRBV20-1
CDR3nt: TGCAGTGCTAGAGATCAGGCTGCGAGCTCCTACGAGCAGTACTTC
CDR3aa: CSARDQAASSYEQYF

d_gene: NA
j_gene: TRBJ2-4
abundance: NA
v_gene: TRBV6-1
CDR3nt: TGTGCCAGCAGGCGACAGCTCGTCAACGGGATTCAGTACTTC
CDR3aa: CASRRQLVNGIQYF

d_gene: NA
j_gene: TRBJ2-2
abundance: NA
v_gene: TRBV7-9
CDR3nt: TGTGCCAGCAGCTTAGCGGGGGGATCCACCGGGGAGCTGTTTTTT
CDR3aa: CASSLAGGSTGELFF

d_gene: TRBD1
j_gene: TRBJ2-2
abundance: NA
v_gene: TRBV29-1
CDR3nt: TGCAGCGTTGGGGGTGACAGGGCTTTAGAGGAGCTGTTTTTT
CDR3aa: CSVGGDRALEELFF

d_gene: NA
j_gene: TRBJ1-1
abundance: NA
v_gene: TRBV7-2
CDR3nt: TGTGCCAGCAGCCTCTTCGAAGCTTTCTTT
CDR3aa: CASSLFEAFF

d_gene: TRBD2
j_gene: TRBJ2-7
abundance: NA
v_gene: TRBV4-3
CDR3nt: TGCGCCAGCAGCCAAGCCCGGGACTACTCCTACGAGCAGTACTTC
CDR3aa: CASSQARDYSYEQYF

d_gene: NA
j_gene: TRBJ2-5
abundance: few
v_gene: TRBV25-1
CDR3nt: TGTGCCAGCAGGAGGGGTCATAAGGGTGGGACCCAGTACTTC
CDR3aa: CASRRGHKGGTQYF

d_gene: NA
j_gene: TRBJ2-3
abundance: NA
v_gene: TRBV10-3
CDR3nt: TGTGCCATCCAACTGGCTCTTAGCACAGATACGCAGTATTTT
CDR3aa: CAIQLALSTDTQYF

d_gene: NA
j_gene: TRBJ2-2
abundance: few
v_gene: TRBV6-6
CDR3nt: TGTGCCGGAGCACGGACAGCGAACACCGGGGAGCTGTTTTTT
CDR3aa: CAGARTANTGELFF

d_gene: TRBD1
j_gene: TRBJ1-2
abundance: few
v_gene: TRBV5-1
CDR3nt: TGCGCCAGCAGCCCGACGACAGGGGGCAATTATGGCTACACCTTC
CDR3aa: CASSPTTGGNYGYTF

d_gene: NA
j_gene: TRBJ1-1
abundance: NA
v_gene: TRBV6-2/TRBV6-3
CDR3nt: TGTGCCAGCAGTTATCCCCCATATGGGTCGCTGAACACTGAAGCTTTCTTT
CDR3aa: CASSYPPYGSLNTEAFF

d_gene: NA
j_gene: TRBJ2-7
abundance: many
v_gene: TRBV29-1
CDR3nt: TGCAGCGTTGAAGATAATGGTGAGGGCTACGAGCAGTACTTC
CDR3aa: CSVEDNGEGYEQYF

d_gene: TRBD2
j_gene: TRBJ2-5
abundance: many
v_gene: TRBV5-5
CDR3nt: TGTGCCAGCAGCCCGGGGGGAATAGAAGAGACCCAGTACTTC
CDR3aa: CASSPGGIEETQYF

d_gene: NA
j_gene: TRBJ1-6
abundance: many
v_gene: TRBV7-2
CDR3nt: TGTGCCAGCAGCTTAGTGGGGTCACCCCTCCACTTT
CDR3aa: CASSLVGSPLHF

d_gene: NA
j_gene: TRBJ2-2
abundance: few
v_gene: TRBV19
CDR3nt: TGTGCCAGTAGTAACAGCCGGGACACCGGGGAGCTGTTTTTT
CDR3aa: CASSNSRDTGELFF

d_gene: NA
j_gene: TRBJ1-6
abundance: few
v_gene: TRBV7-8
CDR3nt: TGTGCCACGACAACGGGAGGAGGTGTACCCCTCCACTTT
CDR3aa: CATTTGGGVPLHF

d_gene: TRBD1
j_gene: TRBJ1-2
abundance: few
v_gene: TRBV7-9
CDR3nt: TGTGCCAGCAGCTGGGACAGGGCCGGCTACACCTTC
CDR3aa: CASSWDRAGYTF

d_gene: NA
j_gene: TRBJ1-3
abundance: NA
v_gene: TRBV7-3
CDR3nt: TGTGCCAGCAGCTTAGGGTCCGGGACCCAAGGAAACACCATATATTTT
CDR3aa: CASSLGSGTQGNTIYF

d_gene: TRBD1
j_gene: TRBJ1-6
abundance: many
v_gene: TRBV4-1
CDR3nt: TGCGCCAGCAGCCAAAGACAGGGGGATCGCTTTAATTCACCCCTCCACTTT
CDR3aa: CASSQRQGDRFNSPLHF

d_gene: NA
j_gene: TRBJ2-2
abundance: NA
v_gene: TRBV7-6
CDR3nt: TGTGCCAGCAGCTCGGCCGGGCACGGGGAGCTGTTTTTT
CDR3aa: CASSSAGHGELFF

d_gene: TRBD1
j_gene: TRBJ2-3
abundance: NA
v_gene: TRBV7-9
CDR3nt: TGTGCCAGCAGCTTCCAGGGGGCGGCAGATACGCAGTATTTT
CDR3aa: CASSFQGAADTQYF

d_gene: NA
j_gene: TRBJ2-1
abundance: many
v_gene: TRBV14
CDR3nt: TGCGCCAGCAGCTTGCAGGGATATGAGCAGTTCTTC
CDR3aa: CASSLQGYEQFF

d_gene: TRBD1
j_gene: TRBJ1-1
abundance: NA
v_gene: TRBV7-3
CDR3nt: TGTGCCAGCAGCTTGGTCTTAGGGATGCGGGACAGGGTTTTTCACACTGAAGCTTTCTTT
CDR3aa: CASSLVLGMRDRVFHTEAFF

d_gene: NA
j_gene: TRBJ2-3
abundance: few
v_gene: TRBV9
CDR3nt: TGTGCCAGCAGCGTAGGGGCTAGCGAGTCAGATACGCAGTATTTT
CDR3aa: CASSVGASESDTQYF

d_gene: TRBD1
j_gene: TRBJ1-2
abundance: NA
v_gene: TRBV7-9
CDR3nt: TGTGCCAGCAGCTTAGGGGGGACAGCGTGGGGTCCCCTCTATGGCTACACCTTC
CDR3aa: CASSLGGTAWGPLYGYTF

d_gene: NA
j_gene: TRBJ1-1
abundance: few
v_gene: TRBV6-5
CDR3nt: TGTGCCAGCAGTTTCAGGGGCCTGGGGAACACTGAAGCTTTCTTT
CDR3aa: CASSFRGLGNTEAFF

d_gene: NA
j_gene: TRBJ2-2
abundance: NA
v_gene: TRBV20-1
CDR3nt: TGCAGTGCTAGAGGGGTTTCCACCGGGGAGCTGTTTTTT
CDR3aa: CSARGVSTGELFF

d_gene: TRBD2
j_gene: TRBJ2-3
abundance: NA
v_gene: TRBV4-2
CDR3nt: TGTGCCAGCAGCCAAGGGGGACTAGCGGGGGTCACAGATACGCAGTATTTT
CDR3aa: CASSQGGLAGVTDTQYF

d_gene: TRBD1
j_gene: TRBJ2-3
abundance: NA
v_gene: TRBV24-1
CDR3nt: TGTGCCACCAGTGATTGGACAGGTAGCACAGATACGCAGTATTTT
CDR3aa: CATSDWTGSTDTQYF

d_gene: NA
j_gene: TRBJ1-2
abundance: NA
v_gene: TRBV19
CDR3nt: TGTGCCAGTAGTCCCGTCACCGTGGGCGCAGGCTACACCTTC
CDR3aa: CASSPVTVGAGYTF

d_gene: NA
j_gene: TRBJ2-2
abundance: NA
v_gene: TRBV28
CDR3nt: TGTGCCAGCCAGGGACCGAACACCGGGGAGCTGTTTTTT
CDR3aa: CASQGPNTGELFF

d_gene: TRBD2
j_gene: TRBJ2-1
abundance: NA
v_gene: TRBV6-2/TRBV6-3
CDR3nt: TGTGCCAGCAAAAACCGGGCTAGCGGGGTCTCTTACAATGAGCAGTTCTTC
CDR3aa: CASKNRASGVSYNEQFF

d_gene: TRBD1
j_gene: TRBJ2-1
abundance: NA
v_gene: TRBV6-2/TRBV6-3
CDR3nt: TGTGCCAGCAGTTCCGGGACAGGGGCAGGGGAGCAGTTCTTC
CDR3aa: CASSSGTGAGEQFF

d_gene: TRBD1
j_gene: TRBJ2-2
abundance: few
v_gene: TRBV7-9
CDR3nt: TGTGCCAGCAGCTTCCACGGGACCCGGGACAGATCGAACACCGGGGAGCTGTTTTTT
CDR3aa: CASSFHGTRDRSNTGELFF

d_gene: NA
j_gene: TRBJ1-4
abundance: once
v_gene: TRBV12-3/TRBV12-4
CDR3nt: TGTGCCAGCAGTTTAGCGCTAACGGTGGGCGAAAAACTGTTTTTT
CDR3aa: CASSLALTVGEKLFF

d_gene: NA
j_gene: TRBJ2-1
abundance: few
v_gene: TRBV12-3/TRBV12-4
CDR3nt: TGTGCCAGCAGTCCATACCGTCGGGGTCGACCCTACAATGAGCAGTTCTTC
CDR3aa: CASSPYRRGRPYNEQFF

d_gene: NA
j_gene: TRBJ1-1
abundance: many
v_gene: TRBV7-2
CDR3nt: TGTGCCAGCAGCCCGGCGATGACTGAAGCTTTCTTT
CDR3aa: CASSPAMTEAFF

d_gene: TRBD1
j_gene: TRBJ2-6
abundance: few
v_gene: TRBV7-9
CDR3nt: TGTGCCAGCAGCTCTCGACAGGGCCCTGGGGCCAACGTCCTGACTTTC
CDR3aa: CASSSRQGPGANVLTF

d_gene: TRBD2
j_gene: TRBJ2-3
abundance: NA
v_gene: TRBV7-8
CDR3nt: TGTGCCAGCAGCGCATACGGGGGGTTCACAGATACGCAGTATTTT
CDR3aa: CASSAYGGFTDTQYF

d_gene: NA
j_gene: TRBJ2-3
abundance: many
v_gene: TRBV7-6
CDR3nt: TGTGCCAGCAGCTCCCTAGGAGATACGCAGTATTTT
CDR3aa: CASSSLGDTQYF

d_gene: TRBD1
j_gene: TRBJ2-1
abundance: few
v_gene: TRBV7-6
CDR3nt: TGTGCCAGCAGCTTAGCGCCCTCGGGACAGGACAATGAGCAGTTCTTC
CDR3aa: CASSLAPSGQDNEQFF

d_gene: TRBD2
j_gene: TRBJ2-1
abundance: few
v_gene: TRBV27
CDR3nt: TGTGCCAGCAGTCTTCTAGCGGGGGGGCCCACTGAGCAGTTCTTC
CDR3aa: CASSLLAGGPTEQFF

d_gene: NA
j_gene: TRBJ2-7
abundance: few
v_gene: TRBV5-1
CDR3nt: TGCGCCAGCAGCTTGGTCTCGGGACGGGAGGAGCAGTACTTC
CDR3aa: CASSLVSGREEQYF

d_gene: NA
j_gene: TRBJ2-7
abundance: few
v_gene: TRBV20-1
CDR3nt: TGCAGTGCTAGCACCCGGGACCGGCACTACGAGCAGTACTTC
CDR3aa: CSASTRDRHYEQYF

d_gene: TRBD2
j_gene: TRBJ2-5
abundance: few
v_gene: TRBV6-5
CDR3nt: TGTGCCAGCAGCCGGAGCTCCTTCAGCGGGGGGGAGACCCAGTACTTC
CDR3aa: CASSRSSFSGGETQYF